The clone carrying this T cell receptor (beta chain) was detected many times. Its antigen is unidentified. Clones were sequenced by immunoSEQ multiplex PCR, and TCRdb holds only the in-frame ones, with some missing. The sample has 35,000 to 45,000 clones, none seen only once. These data are taken from a study of T cells after posttransplantation cyclophosphamide. Findings and caveats of the study: Later blood repertoires were often dominated by clones from the donor CD8+ memory compartment. Skin or GI-infiltrating T cells shared few TRB sequences with blood.

This receptor was obtained from a man aged 40-49 years in good health, CMV-negative, and a related stem cell transplant donor. The sample consisted of PBMCs.

For the CDR3, the DNA is TGTGCCAGCAGTAGACTCACAGGGAGTGAAAAACTGTTTTTT. Amino acids: CASSRLTGSEKLFF. V is TRBV6-5 and J is TRBJ1-4, with D perhaps matching TRBD1 (6 bases). Trimming pared 5 bases from V and 7 bases from J, leaving 14 bases between. The CDR3 runs 14 residues. Looked up from germline, CDR1 is MNHEY and CDR2 is SVGAGI.